The T cell receptor (beta chain) under discussion was sequenced for a study of patients and donors after allogeneic stem cell transplantation. One entry per CDR3 protein results from TCRdb running MiXCR on the RT-PCR reads. The sample consists of almost 90,000 distinct CDR3 sequences, 5% of them appearing once. This clonotype was picked up a small number of times. Germline-derived CDR1 and CDR2 are KGHSH and LQKENI. The CDR3 length is 13 residues. The V end lost 4 bases, the J end lost 5 bases, and 9 bases lay between the germline ends. This sequence was found in a human donor who was either an allogeneic HSCT recipient or a stem cell or donor lymphocyte infusion donor (not recorded which). It is not recorded whose cells these are; they may come from a transplant donor. This chain uses TRBV18 with TRBJ2-1; no clear D. Specimen: blood, either unsorted or a sorted T cell fraction (not recorded which). This CDR3 reads CASSQARNNEQFF. The CDR3 coding sequence is TGTGCCAGCTCACAGGCCAGAAACAATGAGCAGTTCTTC.